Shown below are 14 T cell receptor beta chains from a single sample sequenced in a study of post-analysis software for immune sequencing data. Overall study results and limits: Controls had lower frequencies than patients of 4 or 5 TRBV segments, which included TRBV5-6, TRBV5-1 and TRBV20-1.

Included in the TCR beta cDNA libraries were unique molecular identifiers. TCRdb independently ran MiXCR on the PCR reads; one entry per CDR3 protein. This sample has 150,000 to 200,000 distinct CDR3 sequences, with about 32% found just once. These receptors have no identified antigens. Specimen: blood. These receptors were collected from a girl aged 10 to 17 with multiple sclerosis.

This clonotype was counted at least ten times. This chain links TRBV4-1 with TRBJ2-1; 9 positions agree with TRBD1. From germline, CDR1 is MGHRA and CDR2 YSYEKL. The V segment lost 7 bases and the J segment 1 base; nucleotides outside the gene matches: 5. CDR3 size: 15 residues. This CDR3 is CASNRGQGSYNEQFF. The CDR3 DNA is TGCGCCAGCAATCGTGGACAGGGGTCCTACAATGAGCAGTTCTTC.

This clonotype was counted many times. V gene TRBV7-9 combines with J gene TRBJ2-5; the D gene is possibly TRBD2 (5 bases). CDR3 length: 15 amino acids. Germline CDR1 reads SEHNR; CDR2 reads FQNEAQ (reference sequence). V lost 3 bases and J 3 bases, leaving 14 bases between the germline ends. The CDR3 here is CASSLTSGAKETQYF. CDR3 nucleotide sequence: TGTGCCAGCAGCTTGACCAGCGGAGCGAAAGAGACCCAGTACTTC.

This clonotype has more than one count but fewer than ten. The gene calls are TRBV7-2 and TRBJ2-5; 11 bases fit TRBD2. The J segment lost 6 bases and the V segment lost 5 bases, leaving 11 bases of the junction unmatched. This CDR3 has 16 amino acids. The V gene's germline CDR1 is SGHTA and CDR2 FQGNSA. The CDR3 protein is CASSARTSGFEKTQYF. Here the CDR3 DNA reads TGTGCCAGCAGCGCAAGGACTAGCGGGTTTGAAAAGACCCAGTACTTC.

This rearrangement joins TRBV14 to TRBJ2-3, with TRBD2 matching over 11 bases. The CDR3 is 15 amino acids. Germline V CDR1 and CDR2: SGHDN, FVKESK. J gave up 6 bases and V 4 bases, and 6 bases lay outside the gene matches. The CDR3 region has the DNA TGTGCCAGCAGCCTCCTAGCGGGAGGCTTGGATACGCAGTATTTT. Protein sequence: CASSLLAGGLDTQYF.

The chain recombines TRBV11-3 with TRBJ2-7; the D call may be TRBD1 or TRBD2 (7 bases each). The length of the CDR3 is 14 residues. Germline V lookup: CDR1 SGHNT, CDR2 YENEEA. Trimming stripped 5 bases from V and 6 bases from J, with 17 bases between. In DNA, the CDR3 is TGTGCCAGCAGCCCCAGGGGGGGAGATCGCGAGCAGTACTTC. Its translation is CASSPRGGDREQYF.

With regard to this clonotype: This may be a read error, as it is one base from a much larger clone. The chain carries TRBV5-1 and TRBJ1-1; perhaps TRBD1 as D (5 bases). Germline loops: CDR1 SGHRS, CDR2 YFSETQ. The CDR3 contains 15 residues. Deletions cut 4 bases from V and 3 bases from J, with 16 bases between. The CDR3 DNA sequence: TGCGCCAGCAGCCAGCTCGACAGATTGGACACTGAAGCTTTCTTT. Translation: CASSQLDRLDTEAFF.

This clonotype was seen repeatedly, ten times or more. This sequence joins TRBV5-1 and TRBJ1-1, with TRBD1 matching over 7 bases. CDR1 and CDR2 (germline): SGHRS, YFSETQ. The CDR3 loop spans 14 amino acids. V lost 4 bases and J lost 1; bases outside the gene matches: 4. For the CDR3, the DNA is TGCGCCAGCAGCCTCGGGACAGCGAACACTGAAGCTTTCTTT. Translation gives CASSLGTANTEAFF.

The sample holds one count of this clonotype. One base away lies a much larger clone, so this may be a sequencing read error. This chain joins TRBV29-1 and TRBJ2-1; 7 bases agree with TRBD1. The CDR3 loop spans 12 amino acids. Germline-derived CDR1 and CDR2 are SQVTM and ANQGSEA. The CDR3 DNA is TGCAGCGGACTCACAGGGGTTGATGAGCAGCTCTTC. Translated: CSGLTGVDEQLF.

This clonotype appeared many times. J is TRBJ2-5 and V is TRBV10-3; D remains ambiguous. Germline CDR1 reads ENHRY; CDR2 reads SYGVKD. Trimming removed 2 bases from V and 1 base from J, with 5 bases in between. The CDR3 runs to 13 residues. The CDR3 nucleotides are TGTGCCATCAGTGAGGGTAGCCAAGAGACCCAGTACTTC. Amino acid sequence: CAISEGSQETQYF.

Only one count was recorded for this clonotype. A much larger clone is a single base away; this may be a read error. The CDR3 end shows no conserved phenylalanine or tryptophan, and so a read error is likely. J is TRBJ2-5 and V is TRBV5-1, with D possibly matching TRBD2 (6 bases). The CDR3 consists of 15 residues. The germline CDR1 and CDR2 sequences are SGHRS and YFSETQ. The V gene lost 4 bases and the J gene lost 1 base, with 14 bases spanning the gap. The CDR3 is CASSPEGLGQETQYC. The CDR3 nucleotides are TGCGCCAGCAGCCCAGAGGGACTGGGCCAAGAGACCCAGTACTGC.

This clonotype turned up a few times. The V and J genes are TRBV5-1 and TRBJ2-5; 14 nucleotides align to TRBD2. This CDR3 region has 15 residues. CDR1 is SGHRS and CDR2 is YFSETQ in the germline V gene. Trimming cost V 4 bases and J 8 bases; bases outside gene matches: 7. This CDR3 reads CASSGGLAGAPTQYF. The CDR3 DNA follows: TGCGCCAGCAGCGGGGGACTAGCGGGGGCCCCCACCCAGTACTTC.

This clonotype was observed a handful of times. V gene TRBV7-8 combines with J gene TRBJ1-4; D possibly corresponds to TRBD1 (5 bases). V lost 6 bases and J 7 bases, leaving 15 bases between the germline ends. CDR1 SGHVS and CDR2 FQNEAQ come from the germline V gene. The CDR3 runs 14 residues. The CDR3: CASRSGTGVEKLFF. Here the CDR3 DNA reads TGTGCCAGCAGGTCCGGGACCGGGGTTGAAAAACTGTTTTTT. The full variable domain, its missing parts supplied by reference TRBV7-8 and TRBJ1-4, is GAGVSQSPRYKVAKRGQDVALRCDPISGHVSLFWYQQALGQGPEFLTYFQNEAQLDKSGLPSDRFFAERPEGSVSTLKIQRTQQEDSAVYLCASRSGTGVEKLFFGSGTQLSVL.

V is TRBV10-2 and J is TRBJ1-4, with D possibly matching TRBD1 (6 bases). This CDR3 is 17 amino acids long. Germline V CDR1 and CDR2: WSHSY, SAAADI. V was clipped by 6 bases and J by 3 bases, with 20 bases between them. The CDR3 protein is CASRPDQDSRSNEKLFF. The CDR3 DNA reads TGCGCCAGCAGACCGGATCAGGACAGCCGCTCTAATGAAAAACTGTTTTTT.

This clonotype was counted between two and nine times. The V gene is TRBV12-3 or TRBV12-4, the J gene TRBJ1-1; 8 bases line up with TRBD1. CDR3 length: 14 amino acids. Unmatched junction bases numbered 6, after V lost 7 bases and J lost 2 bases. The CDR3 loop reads CASTPGGFNTEAFF. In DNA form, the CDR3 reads TGTGCCAGCACCCCAGGGGGCTTCAACACTGAAGCTTTCTTT.